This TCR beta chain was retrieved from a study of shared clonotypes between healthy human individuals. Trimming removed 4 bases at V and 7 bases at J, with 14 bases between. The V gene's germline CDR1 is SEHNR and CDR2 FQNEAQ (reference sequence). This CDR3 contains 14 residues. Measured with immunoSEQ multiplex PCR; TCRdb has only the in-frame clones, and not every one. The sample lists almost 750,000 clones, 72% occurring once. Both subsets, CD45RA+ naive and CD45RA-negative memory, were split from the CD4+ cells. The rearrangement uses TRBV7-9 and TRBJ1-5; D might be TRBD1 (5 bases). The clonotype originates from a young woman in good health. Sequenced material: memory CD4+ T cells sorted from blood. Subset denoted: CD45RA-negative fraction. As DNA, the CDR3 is TGTGCCAGCAGCTCGACAGAGGCCCGGCAGCCCCAGCATTTT. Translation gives CASSSTEARQPQHF.